One and the same sample provided the 2 T cell receptor beta chains below, sequenced in a study of immune evolution from preneoplasia to lung adenocarcinoma listed by TCRdb under 2021. The library was generated by the immunoSEQ multiplex PCR assay. TCRdb stores this immuneACCESS table with in-frame sequences only. Part of the clones is absent; in the studies checked, under half of the shortfall reflects unresolved V genes, and no reason is known for the rest. Recorded for this sample are 6,000 or so clones; 81% of them occurred a single time. 5.5% to 6% of the sample is taken by the ten largest. Sequencing was performed on FFPE invasive lung adenocarcinoma tissue. The sample's cell subset or site, from its label and the paper: frankly invasive lung adenocarcinoma (ADC). The receptors stem from a person aged 45-60 years with lung adenocarcinoma.

A single count supports this clone. The gene calls are TRBV5-1 and TRBJ1-1; 7 bases fit TRBD1. Germline CDR1 SGHRS, CDR2 YFSETQ. The J segment lost 0 bases and the V segment lost 3 bases, leaving 11 bases of the junction unmatched. CDR3 length equals 17 residues. CDR3 sequence: CASSSGVSTGLNTEAFF. The DNA of the CDR3 is TGCGCCAGCAGCTCGGGGGTATCGACAGGGTTGAACACTGAAGCTTTCTTT.

In its sample, this clone was seen a few times. The chain is built from TRBV30 and TRBJ2-5, with D uncertain. The CDR3 runs to 12 residues. V was shortened by 3 bases and J by 4 bases, with 9 bases between the two germline ends. Per the germline V gene, CDR1 is GTSNPN and CDR2 is SVGIG (reference sequence). CDR3 nucleotides: TGTGCCTGGAGACCGACTGGAGAGACCCAGTACTTC. Translated, it gives CAWRPTGETQYF.